Listed below are T cell receptor beta chains from one sample, sequenced in a study of cytotoxic CD8 clonotypes in ibrutinib-treated CLL. Sequenced by immunoSEQ multiplex PCR; TCRdb stores in-frame clones only, minus some. The sample yields tens of thousands of clones, about 72% seen once. The source was PBMCs, collected after 12 months of ibrutinib treatment. The receptors derive from a human donor with chronic lymphocytic leukemia. CDR3s include the opening cysteine and the closing phenylalanine or tryptophan. The D gene is left open where the match is weak. Rows give clone size only sometimes, using once, few, many, or a class for an expanded clone.

J gene	D gene	clone size	V gene	CDR3 DNA	CDR3 protein
TRBJ2-2	TRBD2	NA	TRBV5-1	TGCGCCAGCACACTAGCGGGAGCCGGGGAGCTGTTTTTT	CASTLAGAGELFF
TRBJ2-3	NA	NA	TRBV7-9	TGTGCCAGCAGCTGGGGACCGGGACAACCCACAGATACGCAGTATTTT	CASSWGPGQPTDTQYF
TRBJ2-7	NA	NA	TRBV2	TGTGCCAGCAGCGACCCGGAACAGGGAAACAACGAGCAGTACTTC	CASSDPEQGNNEQYF
TRBJ2-3	TRBD2	NA	TRBV4-2	TGTGCCAGCAGCCGGCTAGCGGGAGGAAGGACAGATACGCAGTATTTT	CASSRLAGGRTDTQYF
TRBJ2-7	NA	NA	TRBV7-2	TGTGCCAGCAGCTCCCTCTCCTACGAGCAGTACTTC	CASSSLSYEQYF
TRBJ2-4	NA	NA	TRBV5-1	TGCGCCAGCAGCCCGGGGGCTCAGGGTGGCAAAAACATTCAGTACTTC	CASSPGAQGGKNIQYF
TRBJ2-5	NA	NA	TRBV27	TGTGCCAGCAGTTTACGGGGTTGGGACCAAGAGACCCAGTACTTC	CASSLRGWDQETQYF
TRBJ2-1	NA	NA	TRBV7-3	TGTGCCAGCAGCTCCTCGGGTGGGTCTGAGCAGTTCTTC	CASSSSGGSEQFF
TRBJ2-1	NA	NA	TRBV5-1	TGCGCCAGCAGCTTGTACCCTGGGGGTGATGAGCAGTTCTTC	CASSLYPGGDEQFF
TRBJ2-2	NA	NA	TRBV2	TGTGCCAGCAGTGAAGTCAGCACCGGGGAGCTGTTTTTT	CASSEVSTGELFF
TRBJ2-6	NA	NA	TRBV15	TGTGCCACCAGCAGAGATCTCAGGGGAACCTCTGGGGCCAACGTCCTGACTTTC	CATSRDLRGTSGANVLTF
TRBJ2-4	NA	NA	TRBV4-1	TGCGCCAGCAGCCACCCGTCCAGGGATGGGGCCAAAAACATTCAGTACTTC	CASSHPSRDGAKNIQYF
TRBJ2-7	NA	NA	TRBV5-1	TGCGCCAGCAGCTTGTCCGGCGGGCATTACGAGCAGTACTTC	CASSLSGGHYEQYF
TRBJ2-3	NA	many	TRBV7-7	TGTGCCAGCAGCTTAAATAGTGGCACAGATACGCAGTATTTT	CASSLNSGTDTQYF
TRBJ1-1	NA	NA	TRBV19	TGTGCCAGTAGTCCTACGATCAGGGCTCCCCTGGTAACTTTCTTT	CASSPTIRAPLVTFF
TRBJ1-5	NA	NA	TRBV6-6	TGTGCCAGCAGCAGGGAGTTTGCCAATCAGCCCCAGCATTTT	CASSREFANQPQHF
TRBJ1-5	NA	few	TRBV19	TGTGCCAGTAGTATAACGCGGGAGCCCCAGCATTTT	CASSITREPQHF
TRBJ2-7	NA	few	TRBV7-2	TGTGCCAGCAGCGCCGCACCGTACAGGGACGAGCAGTACTTC	CASSAAPYRDEQYF
TRBJ2-1	NA	NA	TRBV15	TGTGCCACCAGCAGAGATCTCGAGGGGTATGAGCAGTTCTTC	CATSRDLEGYEQFF
TRBJ2-7	TRBD1	NA	TRBV30	TGTGCCTGGAGTGTACCCAGGACAGGTTCCTACGAGCAGTACTTC	CAWSVPRTGSYEQYF
TRBJ2-7	TRBD2	few	TRBV11-3	TGTGCCAGCAGCTTAGAGGAATTTGGTCTAGCGGGAGGGAAAGGGGAGCAGTACTTC	CASSLEEFGLAGGKGEQYF
TRBJ2-3	NA	NA	TRBV5-4	TGTGCCAGCAGCCCATCCCCGACCCAGCTCTCCAATGGAGATACGCAGTATTTT	CASSPSPTQLSNGDTQYF
TRBJ2-5	TRBD2	NA	TRBV9	TGTGCCAGCAGCGTAAGGGCGGGAGGAAAAGAGACCCAGTACTTC	CASSVRAGGKETQYF
TRBJ2-5	NA	NA	TRBV19	TGTGCCAGTAGTCCGGGCGAGACCCAGTACTTC	CASSPGETQYF
TRBJ1-2	NA	NA	TRBV19	TGTGCCAGTAGTCGGGAGTCCCGGGGTTCTGGCTACACCTTC	CASSRESRGSGYTF
TRBJ1-2	NA	NA	TRBV28	TGTGCCAGCAGCGAAATCTATGGCTACACCTTC	CASSEIYGYTF
TRBJ2-6	TRBD1	NA	TRBV4-1	TGCGCCAGCAGCCGCTGGACAGGCTCCTCTGGGGCCAACGTCCTGACTTTC	CASSRWTGSSGANVLTF
TRBJ2-3	TRBD2	once	TRBV30	TGTGCCTGGGGGCTCGGGGGGGTTAACACAGATACGCAGTATTTT	CAWGLGGVNTDTQYF
TRBJ2-3	NA	NA	TRBV6-6	TGTGCCAGCGGCAATGAGGTCACTAGCACAGATACGCAGTATTTT	CASGNEVTSTDTQYF
TRBJ2-7	NA	NA	TRBV20-1	TGCAGTGTCTTAGCGGACTACGAGCAGTACTTC	CSVLADYEQYF
TRBJ2-1	TRBD1	NA	TRBV15	TGTGCCACCCGGGACAGTTACCCAAACAATGAGCAGTTCTTC	CATRDSYPNNEQFF